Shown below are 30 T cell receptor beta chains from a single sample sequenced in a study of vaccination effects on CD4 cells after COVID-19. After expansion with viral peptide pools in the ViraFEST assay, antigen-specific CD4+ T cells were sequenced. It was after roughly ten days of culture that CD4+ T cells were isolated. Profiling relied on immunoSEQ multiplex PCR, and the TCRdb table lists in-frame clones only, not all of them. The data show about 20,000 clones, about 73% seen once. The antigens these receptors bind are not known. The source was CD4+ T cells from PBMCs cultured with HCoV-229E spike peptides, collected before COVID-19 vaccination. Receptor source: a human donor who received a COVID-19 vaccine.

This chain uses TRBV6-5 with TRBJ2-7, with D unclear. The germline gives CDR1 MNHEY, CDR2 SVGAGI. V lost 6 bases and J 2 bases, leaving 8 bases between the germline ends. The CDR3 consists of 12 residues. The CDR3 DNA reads TGTGCCAGCAGCACCCTTCCCTACGAGCAGTACTTC. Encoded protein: CASSTLPYEQYF.

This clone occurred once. The CDR3 is CASSTPSYGYTF. In DNA form, the CDR3 reads TGTGCCAGCAGTACACCATCCTATGGCTACACCTTC. The V call is TRBV6-5, the J call TRBJ1-2, with unresolved D. V was cut by 5 bases and J by 4 bases, with 8 bases left in between. The CDR3 runs 12 residues. Germline V CDR1 and CDR2: MNHEY, SVGAGI.

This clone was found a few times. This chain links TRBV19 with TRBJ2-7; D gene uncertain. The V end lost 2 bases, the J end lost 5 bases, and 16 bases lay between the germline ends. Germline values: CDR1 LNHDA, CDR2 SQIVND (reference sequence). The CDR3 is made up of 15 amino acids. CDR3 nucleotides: TGTGCCAGTAGTATAAGTGGGCTAGTTACCGACGAGCAGTACTTC. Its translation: CASSISGLVTDEQYF.

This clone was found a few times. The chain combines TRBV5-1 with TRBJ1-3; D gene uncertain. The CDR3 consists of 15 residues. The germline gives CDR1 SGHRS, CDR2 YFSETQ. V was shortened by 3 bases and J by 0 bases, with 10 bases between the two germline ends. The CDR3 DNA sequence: TGCGCCAGCAGCTGGTCTGGCGGCTCTGGAAACACCATATATTTT. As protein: CASSWSGGSGNTIYF.

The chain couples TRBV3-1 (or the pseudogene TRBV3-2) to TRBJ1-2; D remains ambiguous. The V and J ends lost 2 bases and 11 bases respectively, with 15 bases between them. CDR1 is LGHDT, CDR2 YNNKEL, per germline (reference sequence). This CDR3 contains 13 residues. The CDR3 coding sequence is TGTGCCAGCAGCCAAAGAGACCAATCTAGTTACACCTTC. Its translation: CASSQRDQSSYTF.

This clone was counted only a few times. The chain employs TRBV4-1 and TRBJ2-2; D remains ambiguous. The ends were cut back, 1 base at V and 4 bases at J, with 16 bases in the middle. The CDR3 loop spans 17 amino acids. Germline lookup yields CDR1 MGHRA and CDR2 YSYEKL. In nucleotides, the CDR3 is TGCGCCAGCAGCCAAGTAGACATGGGCTTTGGCACCGGGGAGCTGTTTTTT. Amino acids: CASSQVDMGFGTGELFF.

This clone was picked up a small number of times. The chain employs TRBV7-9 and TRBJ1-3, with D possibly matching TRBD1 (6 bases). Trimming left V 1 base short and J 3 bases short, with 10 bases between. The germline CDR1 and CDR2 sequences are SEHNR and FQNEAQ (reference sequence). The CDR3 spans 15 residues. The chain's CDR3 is CASSLGGALGNTIYF. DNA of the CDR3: TGTGCCAGCAGCTTAGGGGGGGCCCTTGGAAACACCATATATTTT.

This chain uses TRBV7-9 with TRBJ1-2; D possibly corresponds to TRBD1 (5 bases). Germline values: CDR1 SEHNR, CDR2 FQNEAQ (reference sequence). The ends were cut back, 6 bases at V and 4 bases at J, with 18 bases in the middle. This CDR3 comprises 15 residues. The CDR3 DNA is TGTGCCAGCAGATCCTTATCGGAGGGGCTCTATGGCTACACCTTC. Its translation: CASRSLSEGLYGYTF.

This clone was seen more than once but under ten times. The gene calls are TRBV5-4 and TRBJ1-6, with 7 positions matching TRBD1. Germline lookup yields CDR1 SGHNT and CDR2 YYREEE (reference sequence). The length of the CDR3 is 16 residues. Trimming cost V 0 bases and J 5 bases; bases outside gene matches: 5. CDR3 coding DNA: TGTGCCAGCAGCTTGGAGACAGGGTCAAATAATTCACCCCTCCACTTT. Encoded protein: CASSLETGSNNSPLHF.

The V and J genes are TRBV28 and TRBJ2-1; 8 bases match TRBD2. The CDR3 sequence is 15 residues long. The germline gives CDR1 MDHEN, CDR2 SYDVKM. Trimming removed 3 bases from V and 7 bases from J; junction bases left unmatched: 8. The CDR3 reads CASSFSGTRENEQFF. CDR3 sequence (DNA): TGTGCCAGCAGTTTTTCCGGGACTAGAGAAAATGAGCAGTTCTTC.

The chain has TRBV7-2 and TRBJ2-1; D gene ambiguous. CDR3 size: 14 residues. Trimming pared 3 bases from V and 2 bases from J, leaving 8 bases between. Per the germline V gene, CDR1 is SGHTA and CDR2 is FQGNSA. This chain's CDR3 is CASSFESAYNEQFF. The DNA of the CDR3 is TGTGCCAGCAGCTTTGAGTCAGCCTACAATGAGCAGTTCTTC. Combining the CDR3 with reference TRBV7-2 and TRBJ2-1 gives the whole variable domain GAGVSQSPSNKVTEKGKDVELRCDPISGHTALYWYRQSLGQGLEFLIYFQGNSAPDKSGLPSDRFSAERTGGSVSTLTIQRTQQEDSAVYLCASSFESAYNEQFFGPGTRLTVL.

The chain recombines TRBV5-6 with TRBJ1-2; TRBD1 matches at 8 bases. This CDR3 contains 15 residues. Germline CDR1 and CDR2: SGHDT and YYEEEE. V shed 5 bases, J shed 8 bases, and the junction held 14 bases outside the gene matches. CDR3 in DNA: TGTGCCAGCAGGGAGACCGGGACAGGTTTGAAGGGCTACACCTTC. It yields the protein CASRETGTGLKGYTF.

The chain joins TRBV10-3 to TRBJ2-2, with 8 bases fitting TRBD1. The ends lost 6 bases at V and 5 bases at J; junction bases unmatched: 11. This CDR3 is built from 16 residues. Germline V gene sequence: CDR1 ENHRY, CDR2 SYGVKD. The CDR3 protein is CAISKSTGVMTGELFF. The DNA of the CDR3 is TGTGCCATCAGCAAATCGACAGGGGTCATGACCGGGGAGCTGTTTTTT.

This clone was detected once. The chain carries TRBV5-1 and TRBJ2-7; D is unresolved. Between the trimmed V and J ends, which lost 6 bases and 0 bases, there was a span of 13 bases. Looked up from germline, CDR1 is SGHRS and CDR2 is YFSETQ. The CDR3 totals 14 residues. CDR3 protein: CASKGGVSSYEQYF. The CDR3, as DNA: TGCGCCAGCAAAGGTGGTGTGAGCTCCTACGAGCAGTACTTC. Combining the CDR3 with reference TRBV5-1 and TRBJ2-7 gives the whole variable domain KAGVTQTPRYLIKTRGQQVTLSCSPISGHRSVSWYQQTPGQGLQFLFEYFSETQRNKGNFPGRFSGRQFSNSRSEMNVSTLELGDSALYLCASKGGVSSYEQYFGPGTRLTVT.

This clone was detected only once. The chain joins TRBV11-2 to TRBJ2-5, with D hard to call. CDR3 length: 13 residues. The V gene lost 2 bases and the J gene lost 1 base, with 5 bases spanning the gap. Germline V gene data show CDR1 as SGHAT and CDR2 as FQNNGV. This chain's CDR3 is CASSLSTQETQYF. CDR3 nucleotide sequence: TGTGCCAGCAGCTTATCCACCCAAGAGACCCAGTACTTC. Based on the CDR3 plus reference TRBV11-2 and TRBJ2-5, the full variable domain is EAGVAQSPRYKIIEKRQSVAFWCNPISGHATLYWYQQILGQGPKLLIQFQNNGVVDDSQLPKDRFSAERLKGVDSTLKIQPAKLEDSAVYLCASSLSTQETQYFGPGTRLLVL.

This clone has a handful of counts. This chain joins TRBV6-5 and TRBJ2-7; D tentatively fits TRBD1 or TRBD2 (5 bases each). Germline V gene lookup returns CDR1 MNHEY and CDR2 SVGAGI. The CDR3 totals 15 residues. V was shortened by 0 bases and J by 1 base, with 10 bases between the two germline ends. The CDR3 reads CASSYSGTASYEQYF. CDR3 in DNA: TGTGCCAGCAGTTACTCAGGGACGGCATCCTACGAGCAGTACTTC.

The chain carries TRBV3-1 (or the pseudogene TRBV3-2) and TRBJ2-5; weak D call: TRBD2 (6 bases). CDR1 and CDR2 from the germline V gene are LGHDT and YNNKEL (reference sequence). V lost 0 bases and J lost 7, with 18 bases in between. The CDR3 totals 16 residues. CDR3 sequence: CASSQDSWELAGTQYF. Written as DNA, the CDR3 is TGTGCCAGCAGCCAAGATAGTTGGGAACTAGCTGGGACCCAGTACTTC.

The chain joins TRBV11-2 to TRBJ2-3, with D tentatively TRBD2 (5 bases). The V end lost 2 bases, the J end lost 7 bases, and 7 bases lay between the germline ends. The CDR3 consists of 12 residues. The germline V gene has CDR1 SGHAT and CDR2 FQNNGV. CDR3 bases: TGTGCCAGCAGCTTATTGGACTATACGCAGTATTTT. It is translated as CASSLLDYTQYF.

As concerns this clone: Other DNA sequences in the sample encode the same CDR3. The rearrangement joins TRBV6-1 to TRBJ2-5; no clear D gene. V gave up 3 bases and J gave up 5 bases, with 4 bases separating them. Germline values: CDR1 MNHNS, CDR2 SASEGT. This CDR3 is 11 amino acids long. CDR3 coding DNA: TGTGCCAGCAGTGATTTGGAGACCCAGTACTTC. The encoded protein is CASSDLETQYF.

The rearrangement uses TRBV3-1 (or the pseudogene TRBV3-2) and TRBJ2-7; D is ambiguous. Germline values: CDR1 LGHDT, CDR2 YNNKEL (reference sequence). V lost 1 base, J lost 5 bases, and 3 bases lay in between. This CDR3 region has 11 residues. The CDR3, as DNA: TGTGCCAGCAGCCAAGTTAACGAGCAGTACTTC. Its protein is CASSQVNEQYF.

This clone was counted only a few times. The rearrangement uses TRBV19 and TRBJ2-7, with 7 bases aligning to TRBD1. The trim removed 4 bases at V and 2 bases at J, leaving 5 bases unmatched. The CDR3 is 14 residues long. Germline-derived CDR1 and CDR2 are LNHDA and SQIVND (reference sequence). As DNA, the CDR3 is TGTGCCAGTAGTACACCGGGACAGCCCTACGAGCAGTACTTC. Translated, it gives CASSTPGQPYEQYF.

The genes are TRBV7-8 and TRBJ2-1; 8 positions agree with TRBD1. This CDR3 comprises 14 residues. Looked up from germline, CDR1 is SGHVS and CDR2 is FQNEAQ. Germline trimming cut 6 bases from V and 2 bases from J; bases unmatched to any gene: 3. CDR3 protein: CASRRQGTYNEQFF. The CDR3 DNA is TGTGCCAGCAGAAGACAGGGGACCTACAATGAGCAGTTCTTC.

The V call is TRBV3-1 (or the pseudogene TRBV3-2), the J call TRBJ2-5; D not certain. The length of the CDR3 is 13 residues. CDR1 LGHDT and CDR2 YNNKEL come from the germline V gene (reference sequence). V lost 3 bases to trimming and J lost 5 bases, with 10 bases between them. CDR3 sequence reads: CASSQRPQETQYF. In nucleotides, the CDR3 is TGTGCCAGCAGCCAGAGACCTCAGGAGACCCAGTACTTC.

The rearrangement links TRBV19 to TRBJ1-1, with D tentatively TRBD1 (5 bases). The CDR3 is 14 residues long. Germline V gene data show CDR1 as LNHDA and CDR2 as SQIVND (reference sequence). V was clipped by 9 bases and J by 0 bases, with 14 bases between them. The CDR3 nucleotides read TGTGCCAGCCGATCCGGGACGGTGAACACTGAAGCTTTCTTT. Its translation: CASRSGTVNTEAFF.

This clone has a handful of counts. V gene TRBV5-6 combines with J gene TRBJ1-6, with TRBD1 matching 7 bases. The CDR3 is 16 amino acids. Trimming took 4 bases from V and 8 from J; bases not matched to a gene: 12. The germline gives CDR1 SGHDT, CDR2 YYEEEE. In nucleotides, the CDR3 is TGTGCCAGCAGCCCGGCACCGGGACAGAATTATTCACCCCTCCACTTT. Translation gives CASSPAPGQNYSPLHF.

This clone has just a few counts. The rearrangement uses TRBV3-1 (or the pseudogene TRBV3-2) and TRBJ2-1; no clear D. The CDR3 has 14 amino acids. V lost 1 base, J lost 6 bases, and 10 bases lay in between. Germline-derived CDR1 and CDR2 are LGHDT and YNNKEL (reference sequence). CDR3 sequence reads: CASSQGPLGNEQFF. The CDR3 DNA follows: TGTGCCAGCAGCCAAGGTCCCCTGGGCAATGAGCAGTTCTTC.

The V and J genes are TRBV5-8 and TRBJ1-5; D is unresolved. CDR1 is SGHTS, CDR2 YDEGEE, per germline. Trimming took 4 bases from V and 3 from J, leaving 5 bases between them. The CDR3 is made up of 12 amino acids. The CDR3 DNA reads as TGTGCCAGCAGCCCTTACAATCAGCCCCAGCATTTT. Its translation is CASSPYNQPQHF.

CDR3 in amino acids: CASSLRTGGNTEAFF. DNA for the CDR3: TGTGCCAGCAGCTTAAGGACAGGGGGAAACACTGAAGCTTTCTTT. The chain links TRBV5-4 to TRBJ1-1; TRBD1 matches at 10 bases. V was clipped by 2 bases and J by 2 bases; unmatched bases: 3. The CDR3 contains 15 residues. Germline V gene sequence: CDR1 SGHNT, CDR2 YYREEE (reference sequence).

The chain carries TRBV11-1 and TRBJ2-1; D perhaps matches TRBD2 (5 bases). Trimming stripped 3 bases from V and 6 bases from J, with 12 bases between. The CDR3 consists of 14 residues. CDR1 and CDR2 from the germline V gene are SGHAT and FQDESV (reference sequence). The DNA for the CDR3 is TGTGCCAGCAGCTTGTTCGGGGAAACCAATGAGCAGTTCTTC. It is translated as CASSLFGETNEQFF.

CDR3 in amino acids: CASSQDSSTGVSGYTF. CDR3 DNA: TGTGCCAGCAGCCAAGACTCCTCGACAGGGGTTAGTGGCTACACCTTC. The chain combines TRBV4-2 with TRBJ1-2, with 8 bases that match TRBD1. J gave up 7 bases and V 0 bases, and 10 bases lay outside the gene matches. This CDR3 comprises 16 residues. Germline V gene lookup returns CDR1 LGHNA and CDR2 YNFKEQ.